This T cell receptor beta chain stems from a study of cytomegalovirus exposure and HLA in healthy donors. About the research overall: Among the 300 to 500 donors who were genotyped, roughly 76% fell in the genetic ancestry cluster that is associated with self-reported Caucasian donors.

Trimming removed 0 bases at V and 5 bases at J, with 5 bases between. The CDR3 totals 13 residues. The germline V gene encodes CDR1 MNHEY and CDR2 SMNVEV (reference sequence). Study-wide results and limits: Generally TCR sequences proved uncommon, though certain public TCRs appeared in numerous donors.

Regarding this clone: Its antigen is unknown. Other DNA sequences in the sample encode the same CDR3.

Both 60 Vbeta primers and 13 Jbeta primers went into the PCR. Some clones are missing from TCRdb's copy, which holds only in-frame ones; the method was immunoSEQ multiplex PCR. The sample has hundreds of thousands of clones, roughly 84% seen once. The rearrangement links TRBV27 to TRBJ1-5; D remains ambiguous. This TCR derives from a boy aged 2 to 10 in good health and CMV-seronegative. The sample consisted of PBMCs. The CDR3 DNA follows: TGTGCCAGCAGTTTATCCAGTCATCAGCCCCAGCATTTT. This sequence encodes CASSLSSHQPQHF.